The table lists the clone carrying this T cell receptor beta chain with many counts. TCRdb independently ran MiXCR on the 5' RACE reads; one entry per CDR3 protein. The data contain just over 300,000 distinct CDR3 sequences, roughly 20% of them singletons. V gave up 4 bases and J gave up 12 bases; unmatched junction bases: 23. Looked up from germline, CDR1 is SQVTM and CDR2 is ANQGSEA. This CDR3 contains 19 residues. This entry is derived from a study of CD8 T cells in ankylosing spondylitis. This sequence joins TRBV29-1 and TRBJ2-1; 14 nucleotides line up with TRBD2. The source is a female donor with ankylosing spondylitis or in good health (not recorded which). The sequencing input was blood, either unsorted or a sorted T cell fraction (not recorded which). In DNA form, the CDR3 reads TGCAGCGTTGTAACGGGAAGCCGACTACCGGGACTAGCGGGAGCCGTGCAGTTCTTC. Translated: CSVVTGSRLPGLAGAVQFF.